This TCR beta chain was obtained from a study of T cell responses to AZD1222 COVID-19 vaccine. Study-wide findings and caveats: Among the donors, most were white British and more were female, and clonal diversity was possibly underestimated. Targeting of unmutated variant regions was reportedly seen in nearly half of spike-specific TCRs.

Assay used: immunoSEQ multiplex PCR; TCRdb lists only in-frame clones, some missing. This table has about 130,000 clones, over 80% appearing once. This CDR3 is built from 14 residues. With 10 bases removed from V and 1 base from J, the gap between germline ends came to 15 bases. CDR1 is MDHEN, CDR2 SYDVKM, per germline. In the case of this clone: Its antigen is undetermined.

The chain uses TRBV28 and TRBJ2-3, with a weak D call TRBD2 (6 bases). This material consisted of peripheral blood, taken on day 0 of AZD1222 vaccination. The receptor comes from an adult in good health. CDR3 loop: CATNRAGRTDTQYF. DNA for the CDR3: TGTGCCACCAACCGGGCGGGACGCACAGATACGCAGTATTTT.